Presented here are 28 T cell receptor beta chains from one specimen sequenced in a study of technical replicates of blood from a few donors. The protocol was immunoSEQ multiplex PCR, while the TCRdb copy is restricted to in-frame clones and leaves out a portion. Among 75,000 to 90,000 clones listed, around 90% were seen once. Sequencing used T cells isolated from PBMCs. Source of these receptors: a human donor in good health.

The gene calls are TRBV27 and TRBJ1-2; TRBD1 agrees at 8 bases. Germline assignment: CDR1 MNHEY and CDR2 SMNVEV (reference sequence). The CDR3 extends over 13 amino acids. The V gene end was trimmed by 5 bases and the J gene end by 6 bases; junction bases not matched to a gene: 5. In nucleotides, the CDR3 is TGTGCCAGCAGTCTGACAGGGGCGGATGGCTACACCTTC. It yields the protein CASSLTGADGYTF.

The chain recombines TRBV5-6 with TRBJ2-7; TRBD1 aligns across 7 bases. CDR1 and CDR2 (germline): SGHDT, YYEEEE. This CDR3 is built from 13 residues. V shed 0 bases, J shed 5 bases, and the junction held 2 bases outside the gene matches. CDR3 region: CASSLEDRNEQYF. Here the CDR3 DNA reads TGTGCCAGCAGCTTGGAGGACAGGAACGAGCAGTACTTC. Drawing the rest from reference TRBV5-6 and TRBJ2-7, the complete variable domain is DAGVTQSPTHLIKTRGQQVTLRCSPKSGHDTVSWYQQALGQGPQFIFQYYEEEERQRGNFPDRFSGHQFPNYSSELNVNALLLGDSALYLCASSLEDRNEQYFGPGTRLTVT.

The chain combines TRBV6-5 with TRBJ1-2; a possible D gene is TRBD1 (5 bases). The V gene's germline CDR1 is MNHEY and CDR2 SVGAGI. V lost 6 bases and J lost 7, with 15 bases in between. The CDR3 extends over 13 amino acids. CDR3 sequence reads: CASSPGVGSGYTF. The CDR3 nucleotides read TGTGCCAGCAGCCCGGGGGTCGGTAGTGGCTACACCTTC.

CDR3 amino acids: CASSETGNTEAFF. The DNA for the CDR3 is TGCGCCAGCAGCGAGACAGGGAACACTGAAGCTTTCTTT. The V gene is TRBV5-1, the J gene TRBJ1-1, with D tentatively TRBD1 (6 bases). This CDR3 region has 13 residues. Germline V lookup: CDR1 SGHRS, CDR2 YFSETQ. V was clipped by 4 bases and J by 1 base, with 8 bases between them. The variable domain in full, with the rest retrieved from reference TRBV5-1 and TRBJ1-1, is KAGVTQTPRYLIKTRGQQVTLSCSPISGHRSVSWYQQTPGQGLQFLFEYFSETQRNKGNFPGRFSGRQFSNSRSEMNVSTLELGDSALYLCASSETGNTEAFFGQGTRLTVV.

V gene TRBV19 combines with J gene TRBJ2-3; possibly TRBD2 for D (6 bases). The germline V and J ends were trimmed by 4 bases and 2 bases, with 16 bases remaining between them. This CDR3 comprises 16 residues. CDR1 is LNHDA and CDR2 is SQIVND in the germline V gene (reference sequence). The CDR3 is CASSTEWGEYTDTQYF. The CDR3 DNA is TGTGCCAGTAGTACCGAGTGGGGGGAATACACAGATACGCAGTATTTT.

The J gene is TRBJ1-2, the V gene TRBV7-8; unclear D gene. Germline CDR1 reads SGHVS; CDR2 reads FQNEAQ. Trimming stripped 6 bases from V and 8 bases from J, with 25 bases between. The CDR3 extends over 16 amino acids. The CDR3 nucleotides read TGTGCCAGCAGGCGGGGAGTCTTCGACCCCCTAGGGGGCTACACCTTC. Translated: CASRRGVFDPLGGYTF.

The chain combines TRBV28 with TRBJ2-3; TRBD2 matches 11 bases. Unmatched junction bases numbered 12, after V lost 6 bases and J lost 1 base. Germline assignment: CDR1 MDHEN and CDR2 SYDVKM. This CDR3 is built from 18 residues. The CDR3 nucleotides read TGTGCCAGCAGCAGCTTGACTAGCGGGGCCACGGGCACAGATACGCAGTATTTT. Translated, it gives CASSSLTSGATGTDTQYF.

The CDR3, as DNA: TGTGCCAGCAGGAGGGGAGGAGCCGAGCAGTACTTC. It is translated as CASRRGGAEQYF. The chain links TRBV27 to TRBJ2-7; tentative D call: TRBD2 (6 bases). Trimming cost V 6 bases and J 6 bases, with 12 bases left between them. The CDR3 totals 12 residues. CDR1 MNHEY and CDR2 SMNVEV come from the germline V gene (reference sequence).

This clone came up once. This chain connects TRBV6-6 to TRBJ2-7, with 7 bases fitting TRBD1. Looked up from germline, CDR1 is MNHNY and CDR2 is SVGAGI (reference sequence). Trimming removed 5 bases from V and 5 bases from J; junction bases left unmatched: 6. The length of the CDR3 is 13 residues. CDR3 sequence: CASSPRGYNEQYF. The CDR3, as DNA: TGTGCCAGCAGTCCCAGGGGGTATAACGAGCAGTACTTC.

This sequence joins TRBV6-1 and TRBJ2-3; D possibly corresponds to TRBD2 (5 bases). Per the germline V gene, CDR1 is MNHNS and CDR2 is SASEGT. The CDR3 is 14 amino acids. The V and J ends lost 6 bases and 0 bases respectively, with 10 bases between them. This CDR3 is CASRLGGSTDTQYF. The CDR3, as DNA: TGTGCCAGCAGATTAGGAGGAAGCACAGATACGCAGTATTTT.

This clone was picked up one time. This chain uses TRBV5-1 with TRBJ2-7, with 8 bases lining up with TRBD1. The CDR3 extends over 14 amino acids. The ends lost 2 bases at V and 5 bases at J; junction bases unmatched: 6. Germline loops: CDR1 SGHRS, CDR2 YFSETQ. The CDR3 region has the DNA TGCGCCAGCAGCTTATCCAGGGGGCGGGACGAGCAGTACTTC. It yields the protein CASSLSRGRDEQYF.

V gene TRBV5-8 combines with J gene TRBJ2-7; maybe TRBD2 (7 bases). Germline V gives CDR1 SGHTS, CDR2 YDEGEE. The CDR3 consists of 16 residues. The DNA of the CDR3 is TGTGTCATAGCCCCCGGGGGGACAACCTTGTCCTACGAGCAGTACTTC. Its protein product is CVIAPGGTTLSYEQYF.

This clone was counted only a few times. V and J are TRBV9 and TRBJ2-2, with TRBD1 matching over 9 bases. The germline CDR1 and CDR2 sequences are SGDLS and YYNGEE. Trimming removed 4 bases from V and 5 bases from J; junction bases left unmatched: 6. The CDR3 is 15 amino acids. The DNA for the CDR3 is TGTGCCAGCAGCACTCGACAGGGGGTTACCGGGGAGCTGTTTTTT. Translating gives CASSTRQGVTGELFF.

The rearrangement joins TRBV27 to TRBJ2-7, with D possibly TRBD2 on 6 matching bases. Germline CDR1 is MNHEY and CDR2 is SMNVEV (reference sequence). The CDR3 has 16 residues. V lost 4 bases to trimming and J lost 0 bases, with 16 bases between them. The CDR3 DNA reads TGTGCCAGCAGTTCCCCCCCGGGACTTAGCTCCTACGAGCAGTACTTC. This gives the protein CASSSPPGLSSYEQYF.

V is TRBV27 and J is TRBJ1-1; 7 bases are a match to TRBD1. The CDR3 contains 16 residues. Germline V gene lookup returns CDR1 MNHEY and CDR2 SMNVEV (reference sequence). V lost 0 bases, J lost 1 base, and 5 bases stayed unmatched. The CDR3 loop reads CASSLSRGQKNTEAFF. The CDR3 nucleotides read TGTGCCAGCAGTTTATCCCGGGGACAGAAGAACACTGAAGCTTTCTTT.

V usage is TRBV7-9 and J usage is TRBJ1-1, with D possibly TRBD1 on 5 matching bases. The CDR3 length is 13 residues. V shed 2 bases and J shed 7 bases, with 11 bases lying between them. The germline CDR1 and CDR2 sequences are SEHNR and FQNEAQ (reference sequence). Written as DNA, the CDR3 is TGTGCCAGCAGCTTATGGGGTCAGGGTGAAGCTTTCTTT. Amino acids: CASSLWGQGEAFF.

CDR3 sequence: CACSPQGSEAFF. In DNA, the CDR3 is TGTGCCTGTTCCCCCCAGGGAAGTGAAGCTTTCTTT. The chain is built from TRBV30 and TRBJ1-1; D perhaps matches TRBD1 (5 bases). The V and J ends lost 6 bases and 7 bases respectively, with 15 bases between them. The CDR3 is 12 residues long. The germline CDR1 and CDR2 sequences are GTSNPN and SVGIG (reference sequence).

The genes are TRBV28 and TRBJ1-2, with unresolved D. CDR1 and CDR2 (germline): MDHEN, SYDVKM. Trimming stripped 3 bases from V and 0 bases from J, with 8 bases between. The CDR3 loop spans 14 amino acids. CDR3 sequence reads: CASSLFNTNYGYTF. DNA of the CDR3: TGTGCCAGCAGTTTGTTCAACACTAACTATGGCTACACCTTC.

This chain uses TRBV13 with TRBJ2-1; 9 bases are a match to TRBD2. CDR1 is PRHDT, CDR2 FYEKMQ, per germline (reference sequence). This CDR3 is 17 amino acids long. The junction had 10 bases not matched to a gene; V was cut back by 3 bases and J by 4 bases. For the CDR3, the DNA is TGTGCCAGCAGCTTCCTGGAAGGGACTAGCCCTTACAATGAGCAGTTCTTC. It specifies CASSFLEGTSPYNEQFF.

This chain uses TRBV7-9 with TRBJ2-1, with 7 bases matching TRBD2. With 2 bases clipped from V and 0 bases from J, the junction kept 4 bases outside the gene matches. CDR3 size: 16 residues. Germline lookup yields CDR1 SEHNR and CDR2 FQNEAQ (reference sequence). CDR3 sequence reads: CASSLLAGDSYNEQFF. CDR3 bases: TGTGCCAGCAGCTTATTGGCGGGAGACTCCTACAATGAGCAGTTCTTC.

The chain uses TRBV6-1 and TRBJ1-1; D is uncertain. In germline, CDR1 is MNHNS, CDR2 SASEGT. The CDR3 extends over 13 amino acids. Trimming removed 2 bases from V and 6 bases from J, with 10 bases in between. CDR3 DNA sequence: TGTGCCAGCAGTGAAAATCAGAGGGCTGAAGCTTTCTTT. It codes for CASSENQRAEAFF.

CDR3 sequence: CASSNRQGSHEQYF. DNA for the CDR3: TGTGCCAGCAGTAACAGACAGGGTTCCCACGAGCAGTACTTC. The chain has TRBV6-1 and TRBJ2-7, with 7 bases fitting TRBD1. This CDR3 is built from 14 residues. J was trimmed by 5 bases and V by 5 bases; bases with no gene match: 9. Germline CDR1 and CDR2: MNHNS and SASEGT.

The V call is TRBV27, the J call TRBJ1-2; D gene uncertain. Germline-derived CDR1 and CDR2 are MNHEY and SMNVEV (reference sequence). The V gene lost 3 bases and the J gene lost 0 bases, with 5 bases spanning the gap. The CDR3 runs 13 residues. The DNA for the CDR3 is TGTGCCAGCAGTTTTTCCACTAACTATGGCTACACCTTC. Translated, it gives CASSFSTNYGYTF.

This clone was detected once. The CDR3 bases are TGTGCCAGCAGTGAAGATGAGACAGGGGGCGCAGGTGAAAAACTGTTTTTT. Its protein product is CASSEDETGGAGEKLFF. The V call is TRBV2, the J call TRBJ1-4; 10 nucleotides agree with TRBD1. The CDR3 is 17 residues long. V dropped 1 base and J dropped 7; count of bases not matched to a gene: 9. Germline V CDR1 and CDR2: SNHLY, FYNNEI.

This sequence joins TRBV2 and TRBJ2-1; D gene ambiguous. Trimming shortened V by 6 bases and J by 0 bases, and 15 bases separated the two germline ends. There are 16 residues in the CDR3. Looked up from germline, CDR1 is SNHLY and CDR2 is FYNNEI. The CDR3 DNA is TGTGCCAGCAGAGGATCGATTCGGAGCTCCTACAATGAGCAGTTCTTC. It is translated as CASRGSIRSSYNEQFF. The full variable domain, completed using reference TRBV2 and TRBJ2-1, is EPEVTQTPSHQVTQMGQEVILRCVPISNHLYFYWYRQILGQKVEFLVSFYNNEISEKSEIFDDQFSVERPDGSNFTLKIRSTKLEDSAMYFCASRGSIRSSYNEQFFGPGTRLTVL.

The chain has TRBV18 and TRBJ2-7, with 9 bases identical to TRBD1. Germline V gene sequence: CDR1 KGHSH, CDR2 LQKENI. Trimming took 5 bases from V and 3 from J; bases not matched to a gene: 2. The CDR3 spans 13 residues. The CDR3 protein is CASSNRGHYEQYF. The CDR3 coding sequence is TGTGCCAGCTCAAACAGGGGGCACTACGAGCAGTACTTC. Filled out from reference TRBV18 and TRBJ2-7, the complete variable domain reads NAGVMQNPRHLVRRRGQEARLRCSPMKGHSHVYWYRQLPEEGLKFMVYLQKENIIDESGMPKERFSAEFPKEGPSILRIQQVVRGDSAAYFCASSNRGHYEQYFGPGTRLTVT.

V is TRBV21-1 and J is TRBJ1-4; the table calls TRBD1, which could not be checked here. TRBV21-1 is an annotated pseudogene. This CDR3 is built from 14 residues. CDR3 amino acids: CASSSQTGSEKLFF. CDR3 DNA sequence: TGTGCCAGCAGCTCCCAGACAGGGTCTGAAAAACTGTTTTTT.

This chain connects TRBV10-3 to TRBJ2-7, with D perhaps TRBD1 (6 bases). Between the trimmed V and J ends, which lost 3 bases and 3 bases, there was a span of 9 bases. Germline CDR1 reads ENHRY; CDR2 reads SYGVKD. The CDR3 covers 13 residues. The CDR3 coding sequence is TGTGCCATCAGTGAAGGCAGGGGCTACGAGCAGTACTTC. This gives the protein CAISEGRGYEQYF.